This T cell receptor beta chain emerged from a study of memory CD4+ T cells and cytomegalovirus serostatus. Study as a whole: Donors were healthy Belgian adults, fewer than ten CMV seropositive and 20 to 25 seronegative. Study-level results: The CMV-associated TCR signature appears largely within the CD4+ memory repertoire.

As regards this clone: Its target is unknown.

TCRdb's table, derived via immunoSEQ multiplex PCR, lists solely in-frame clones and lacks some. Here the sample spans about 60,000 clones, over 65% being singletons. CDR1 and CDR2 (germline): MDHEN, SYDVKM. J gave up 2 bases and V 4 bases, and 15 bases lay outside the gene matches. The CDR3 sequence is 19 residues long. Single viable CD3+CD4+CD8-CD45RO+ cells were sorted as the memory CD4+ T cells. Positive selection with CD4 microbeads enriched total CD4+ T cells. Sequenced input: memory CD4+ T cells from blood. The sequence derives from an adult in good health and CMV-seropositive. The V gene is TRBV28, the J gene TRBJ2-2; 8 bases map to TRBD2. CDR3 in DNA: TGTGCCAGCAGTTATAGACCGGGGGCGGGAGGTCAAAACACCGGGGAGCTGTTTTTT. This sequence encodes CASSYRPGAGGQNTGELFF.